Each of the 32 T cell receptor beta chains below was sequenced from the same sample in a study of regulatory T cells in long-lasting Graves disease. Stated time point: persistent/refractory GD, antithyroid drugs over 5 years with positive TRAb. With RNA extracted from PBMCs as input, the TCR library was made. iRepertoire HTBI primers and Arm-PCR of CDR3 regions built TCR beta libraries. TCRdb reprocessed the multiplex PCR reads via MiXCR and lists one record per CDR3 protein. This sample has 700,000 or so distinct CDR3 sequences, with approximately 31% found just once. The specimen comprised peripheral blood mononuclear cells (PBMCs), sampled when the disease was refractory, from a patient treated with antithyroid drugs. Source of these receptors: a female donor with Graves disease.

The J gene is TRBJ2-7, the V gene TRBV12-5; unclear D gene. Trimming pared 1 base from V and 0 bases from J, leaving 7 bases between. The germline V gene has CDR1 LGHNT and CDR2 FRNRAP. This CDR3 spans 14 amino acids. The CDR3 bases are TGTGCTAGTGGTTTGGGGCTTGGCTCCTACGAGCAGTACTTC. Amino acid sequence: CASGLGLGSYEQYF.

The sample holds a few counts of this clonotype. The rearrangement uses TRBV30 and TRBJ1-2; D remains unclear. This CDR3 has 15 residues. Trimming pared 1 base from V and 8 bases from J, leaving 20 bases between. CDR1 GTSNPN and CDR2 SVGIG come from the germline V gene (reference sequence). CDR3 nucleotide sequence: TGTGCCTGGAGTGCTGTCTCCAGTTGGTCTCAGGGCTACACCTTC. Translation: CAWSAVSSWSQGYTF.

This clonotype was seen a few times. This sequence joins TRBV6-2 or TRBV6-3 and TRBJ1-2; D is perhaps TRBD1 (6 bases). Germline CDR1 and CDR2: MNHEY and SVGEGT. The CDR3 runs to 16 residues. Trimming stripped 8 bases from V and 4 bases from J, with 23 bases between. In nucleotides, the CDR3 is TGTGCCAGCTGCCTTGGGGCGGAGGGGGGGTTCTATGGCTACACCTTC. This sequence encodes CASCLGAEGGFYGYTF.

This clonotype has just a few counts. This chain connects TRBV7-8 to TRBJ1-5, with 10 positions matching TRBD1. The CDR3 runs 15 residues. Germline lookup yields CDR1 SGHVS and CDR2 FQNEAQ. Trimming at V came to 5 bases and at J to 6 bases, leaving 7 bases not matched to a gene. The CDR3, as DNA: TGTGCCAGCAGCCCCGGGACAGGGGCCGGTCAGCCCCAGCATTTT. This codes for CASSPGTGAGQPQHF.

This clonotype turned up a few times. The chain carries TRBV18 and TRBJ1-2; D is undetermined. The ends were cut back, 6 bases at V and 5 bases at J, with 10 bases in the middle. The CDR3 contains 12 residues. The germline V gene has CDR1 KGHSH and CDR2 LQKENI. CDR3 DNA: TGTGCCAGCTCGGGTGCGGCGTATGGCTACACCTTC. Translating it yields CASSGAAYGYTF.

The chain has TRBV11-3 and TRBJ2-1; TRBD1 might be the D (5 bases). The germline V gene has CDR1 SGHNT and CDR2 YENEEA. V lost 5 bases to trimming and J lost 5 bases, with 19 bases between them. The CDR3 extends over 16 amino acids. CDR3 loop: CASSRSQGVEDNEQFF. CDR3 in DNA: TGTGCCAGCAGCCGCAGCCAGGGCGTGGAAGACAATGAGCAGTTCTTC.

This clonotype was counted at least ten times. This chain connects TRBV28 to TRBJ2-7; 7 bases agree with TRBD1. The junction had 4 bases not matched to a gene; V was cut back by 5 bases and J by 3 bases. The CDR3 contains 13 residues. Germline V gives CDR1 MDHEN, CDR2 SYDVKM. CDR3 coding DNA: TGTGCCAGCAGTGTCCGACAGGGCTACGAGCAGTACTTC. Protein sequence: CASSVRQGYEQYF. Filled out from reference TRBV28 and TRBJ2-7, the complete variable domain reads DVKVTQSSRYLVKRTGEKVFLECVQDMDHENMFWYRQDPGLGLRLIYFSYDVKMKEKGDIPEGYSVSREKKERFSLILESASTNQTSMYLCASSVRQGYEQYFGPGTRLTVT.

The V gene is TRBV13, the J gene TRBJ2-6, with TRBD1 identical over 12 bases. The CDR3 spans 20 residues. V dropped 5 bases and J dropped 1; count of bases not matched to a gene: 12. Germline CDR1 is PRHDT and CDR2 is FYEKMQ (reference sequence). DNA of the CDR3: TGTGCCAGCAGCCCCCGGGACAGGGGGCTCCTTCTATCTGGGGCCAACGTCCTGACTTTC. It translates to CASSPRDRGLLLSGANVLTF.

In this sample, this clonotype turned up a few times. V usage is TRBV30 and J usage is TRBJ1-1, with D possibly being TRBD1 (5 bases). The length of the CDR3 is 10 residues. Trimming cost V 3 bases and J 7 bases, with 6 bases left between them. Per the germline V gene, CDR1 is GTSNPN and CDR2 is SVGIG (reference sequence). CDR3 DNA: TGTGCCTGGAGGGGGCTTGAAGCTTTCTTT. It encodes CAWRGLEAFF.

This clonotype was seen only a few times. The V call is TRBV7-9, the J call TRBJ1-6, with unresolved D. The CDR3 is 14 residues long. Germline V gene data show CDR1 as SEHNR and CDR2 as FQNEAQ (reference sequence). V lost 3 bases to trimming and J lost 9 bases, with 12 bases between them. This chain's CDR3 is CASSFSAGLSPLHF. The CDR3 nucleotides are TGTGCCAGCAGCTTTTCGGCAGGACTTTCACCCCTCCACTTT.

This clonotype was observed a handful of times. The chain has TRBV30 and TRBJ1-1; D is uncertain. This CDR3 is 13 amino acids long. Deletions cut 7 bases from V and 5 bases from J, with 17 bases between. Germline assignment: CDR1 GTSNPN and CDR2 SVGIG (reference sequence). The DNA for the CDR3 is TGTGCCTTTTCTAGGGCGCGTGGGACTGAAGCTTTCTTT. Translated, it gives CAFSRARGTEAFF.

V gene TRBV19 combines with J gene TRBJ1-1; tentatively, D is TRBD1 (5 bases). CDR1 is LNHDA and CDR2 is SQIVND in the germline V gene (reference sequence). CDR3 size: 14 residues. With 8 bases removed from V and 4 bases from J, the gap between germline ends came to 17 bases. The CDR3 nucleotides read TGTGCCAGTGAGGGTTGGGAGAGGGGCACTGAAGCTTTCTTT. The encoded protein is CASEGWERGTEAFF.

The chain carries TRBV6-1 and TRBJ1-1; the match to TRBD1 covers 7 bases. CDR1 and CDR2 from the germline V gene are MNHNS and SASEGT. J was trimmed by 1 base and V by 7 bases; bases with no gene match: 6. The CDR3 has 14 residues. CDR3 protein: CASNRGQENTEAFF. The CDR3 DNA is TGTGCCAGCAACCGAGGACAGGAGAACACTGAAGCTTTCTTT.

This clonotype was detected only a few times. The chain has TRBV6-5 and TRBJ1-1, with D uncertain. The CDR3 runs to 11 residues. CDR1 and CDR2 from the germline V gene are MNHEY and SVGAGI. Trimming cost V 2 bases and J 9 bases, with 7 bases left between them. CDR3 residues: CASSYDQKAFF. CDR3 nucleotide sequence: TGTGCCAGCAGTTACGACCAAAAAGCTTTCTTT.

This clonotype has more than one count but fewer than ten. This chain joins TRBV18 and TRBJ1-2, with TRBD1 identical over 9 bases. Germline V CDR1 and CDR2: KGHSH, LQKENI. With 1 base clipped from V and 4 bases from J, the junction kept 1 base outside the gene matches. This CDR3 contains 14 residues. DNA for the CDR3: TGTGCCAGCTCACCACTACAGGGGGCCTATGGCTACACCTTC. Its translation: CASSPLQGAYGYTF.

In this sample, this clonotype turned up many times. CDR3: CASSWEVGTEAFF. The CDR3 nucleotides are TGTGCCAGCAGCTGGGAGGTTGGCACTGAAGCTTTCTTT. The chain recombines TRBV11-1 with TRBJ1-1; D unclear. Looked up from germline, CDR1 is SGHAT and CDR2 is FQDESV (reference sequence). V lost 4 bases, J lost 4 bases, and 10 bases lay in between. This CDR3 comprises 13 residues.

The rearrangement uses TRBV12-3 or TRBV12-4 and TRBJ2-7; D gene uncertain. The CDR3 runs 13 residues. V was pared by 1 base and J by 6 bases, with 10 bases between. Here the CDR3 reads CASSLGGALEQYF. CDR3 nucleotides: TGTGCCAGCAGTTTAGGAGGTGCTCTCGAGCAGTACTTC.

The rearrangement links TRBV6-1 to TRBJ2-7, with D hard to call. The CDR3 sequence is 13 residues long. Trimming removed 7 bases at V and 2 bases at J, with 12 bases between. Germline V CDR1 and CDR2: MNHNS, SASEGT. The CDR3 DNA sequence: TGTGCCAGCAAGTACCCCGGGCCCTACGAGCAGTACTTC. Translating it yields CASKYPGPYEQYF.

The chain combines TRBV11-2 with TRBJ2-1, with D perhaps matching TRBD1 or TRBD2 (5 bases each). This CDR3 has 15 residues. V was clipped by 6 bases and J by 4 bases, with 16 bases between them. The germline V gene has CDR1 SGHAT and CDR2 FQNNGV. The CDR3 DNA sequence: TGTGCCAGCAGTTCCGGGACCCTATTATACAATGAGCAGTTCTTC. It specifies CASSSGTLLYNEQFF.

This clonotype was counted a few times. The gene calls are TRBV29-1 and TRBJ2-7; the D gene is possibly TRBD1 (5 bases). Germline CDR1 and CDR2: SQVTM and ANQGSEA. The CDR3 totals 11 residues. The V gene lost 6 bases and the J gene lost 4 bases, with 10 bases spanning the gap. The CDR3 here is CSVDQGYEQYF. CDR3 coding DNA: TGCAGCGTGGATCAGGGTTACGAGCAGTACTTC.

This clonotype was recorded a few times. Relative to the germline gene, one junction end is altered; a read error may explain this. V gene TRBV28 combines with J gene TRBJ1-2, with 7 bases lining up with TRBD1. Germline CDR1 reads MDHEN; CDR2 reads SYDVKM. The CDR3 has 15 amino acids. In DNA, the CDR3 is TGTACCAGCAGTTTATCCTCAGGGGGGGACTATGGCTACACCTTC. Translating it yields CTSSLSSGGDYGYTF.

This clonotype has just a few counts. The V call is TRBV6-1, the J call TRBJ2-5; the D is unclear. The CDR3 loop spans 15 amino acids. V was shortened by 7 bases and J by 5 bases, with 20 bases between the two germline ends. Looked up from germline, CDR1 is MNHNS and CDR2 is SASEGT. The CDR3 reads CASTEFSNQGETQYF. The CDR3 coding sequence is TGTGCCAGCACGGAATTCAGTAATCAAGGGGAGACCCAGTACTTC.

This clonotype was counted a single time. J is TRBJ1-1 and V is TRBV30, with D uncertain. Germline V CDR1 and CDR2: GTSNPN, SVGIG (reference sequence). The CDR3 runs to 14 residues. With 7 bases removed from V and 0 bases from J, the gap between germline ends came to 15 bases. The CDR3 nucleotides read TGTGCCTACCGGAGGGAAGGCATGAACACTGAAGCTTTCTTT. Translating it yields CAYRREGMNTEAFF. The entire variable domain, with the rest obtained from reference TRBV30 and TRBJ1-1, is as follows: SQTIHQWPATLVQPVGSPLSLECTVEGTSNPNLYWYRQAAGRGLQLLFYSVGIGQISSEVPQNLSASRPQDRQFILSSKKLLLSDSGFYLCAYRREGMNTEAFFGQGTRLTVV.

The chain joins TRBV20-1 to TRBJ1-4; TRBD1 matches at 8 bases. CDR1 and CDR2 from the germline V gene are DFQATT and SNEGSKA (reference sequence). The CDR3 is made up of 14 amino acids. With V trimmed by 6 bases and J by 8 bases, 11 bases remained unmatched. The DNA for the CDR3 is TGCAGTGCCTCCCGGACAGGGCCGGTCGAAAAACTGTTTTTT. Translation gives CSASRTGPVEKLFF.

The chain combines TRBV7-9 with TRBJ1-1; perhaps TRBD1 as D (5 bases). The CDR3 extends over 14 amino acids. Germline assignment: CDR1 SEHNR and CDR2 FQNEAQ (reference sequence). V dropped 1 base and J dropped 4 bases, with 10 bases sitting between them. In nucleotides, the CDR3 is TGTGCCAGCAGCTTAGTAGCAGGGCCCACTGAAGCTTTCTTT. It yields the protein CASSLVAGPTEAFF.

This clonotype has just one count. The V and J genes are TRBV5-1 and TRBJ2-7; D remains unclear. The CDR3 consists of 13 residues. V gave up 0 bases and J gave up 6 bases, with 10 bases separating them. Per germline, CDR1 SGHRS and CDR2 YFSETQ. The CDR3 DNA reads as TGCGCCAGCAGCTTGGAAGTAGCTCGCGAGCAGTACTTC. Encoded protein: CASSLEVAREQYF.

The chain is built from TRBV27 and TRBJ2-5, with 9 bases aligning to TRBD1. The length of the CDR3 is 15 residues. The V gene's germline CDR1 is MNHEY and CDR2 SMNVEV (reference sequence). With V trimmed by 5 bases and J by 5 bases, 9 bases remained unmatched. The DNA of the CDR3 is TGTGCCAGCAGTCTCACCACCGGGACAGGGGAGACCCAGTACTTC. It is translated as CASSLTTGTGETQYF.

This rearrangement joins TRBV9 to TRBJ1-1, with TRBD1 matching 8 bases. V lost 3 bases, J lost 2 bases, and 6 bases stayed unmatched. CDR1 and CDR2 from the germline V gene are SGDLS and YYNGEE. CDR3 length: 15 amino acids. The CDR3 loop reads CASSAGDRFNTEAFF. CDR3 bases: TGTGCCAGCAGCGCGGGGGACAGGTTCAACACTGAAGCTTTCTTT.

This clonotype was counted between two and nine times. V gene TRBV27 combines with J gene TRBJ1-1; no clear D. The CDR3 covers 13 residues. V was shortened by 7 bases and J by 4 bases, with 13 bases between the two germline ends. Germline CDR1 MNHEY, CDR2 SMNVEV (reference sequence). As DNA, the CDR3 is TGTGCCAGCACCCCGGGAATAGGCACTGAAGCTTTCTTT. Translation: CASTPGIGTEAFF.

J is TRBJ1-3 and V is TRBV20-1; TRBD1 might be the D (5 bases). The length of the CDR3 is 17 residues. V was clipped by 6 bases and J by 3 bases, with 24 bases between them. Germline CDR1 DFQATT, CDR2 SNEGSKA (reference sequence). This CDR3 reads CSAEALDSGGNGNTIYF. The DNA of the CDR3 is TGCAGTGCAGAGGCATTAGACAGCGGCGGTAATGGAAACACCATATATTTT.

This clonotype appeared a few times. Written as DNA, the CDR3 is TGTGCCAGCAGTTACCGGGTTGGGAACACTGAAGCTTTCTTT. It is translated as CASSYRVGNTEAFF. The chain has TRBV6-5 and TRBJ1-1; D is unresolved. The CDR3 consists of 14 residues. V lost 2 bases, J lost 1 base, and 8 bases lay in between. Germline V CDR1 and CDR2: MNHEY, SVGAGI.

As concerns this clonotype: Relative to the germline gene, one junction end is altered; a read error may explain this. In nucleotides, the CDR3 is TGTGTCAGCAATGAGGGGGGGGTTAATAGCAATCAGCCCCAGCATTTT. This encodes CVSNEGGVNSNQPQHF. The chain recombines TRBV28 with TRBJ1-5; TRBD1 might be the D (6 bases). The CDR3 loop spans 16 amino acids. Germline V gene lookup returns CDR1 MDHEN and CDR2 SYDVKM.